The entry below describes one T cell receptor (beta chain). These data are taken from a study of PD-1 blockade in classical Hodgkin lymphoma. All patients experienced relapse after autologous stem cell transplantation, and brentuximab vedotin exposure was variable. The V gene end was trimmed by 5 bases and the J gene end by 8 bases; junction bases not matched to a gene: 13. Germline V CDR1 and CDR2: SGDLS, YYNGEE. The CDR3 totals 15 residues. Assay used: immunoSEQ multiplex PCR; TCRdb lists only in-frame clones, some missing. This sample has roughly 40,000 clones, with about two thirds found just once.

Sequencing used peripheral blood mononuclear cells (PBMCs), obtained at baseline. The rearrangement uses TRBV9 and TRBJ2-1, with 7 positions matching TRBD1. This clonotype originated in a human donor with classical Hodgkin lymphoma. CDR3 sequence reads: CASSDQTGRTDEQFF. CDR3 coding DNA: TGTGCCAGCAGTGATCAGACAGGGCGGACCGATGAGCAGTTCTTC.